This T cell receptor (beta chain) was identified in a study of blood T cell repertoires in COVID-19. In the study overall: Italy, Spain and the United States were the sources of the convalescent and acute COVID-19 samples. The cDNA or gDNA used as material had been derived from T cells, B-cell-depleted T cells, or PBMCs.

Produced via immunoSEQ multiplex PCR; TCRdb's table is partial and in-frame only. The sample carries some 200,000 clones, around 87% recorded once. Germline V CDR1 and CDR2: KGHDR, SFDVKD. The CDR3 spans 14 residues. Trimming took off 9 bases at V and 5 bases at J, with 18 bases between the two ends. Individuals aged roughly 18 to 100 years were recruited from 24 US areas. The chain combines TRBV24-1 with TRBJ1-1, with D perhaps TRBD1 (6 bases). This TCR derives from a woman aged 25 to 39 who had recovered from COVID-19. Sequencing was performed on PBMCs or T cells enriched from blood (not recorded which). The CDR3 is CATASPGGRTEAFF. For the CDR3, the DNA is TGTGCCACCGCCTCGCCTGGGGGCAGAACTGAAGCTTTCTTT.